This T cell receptor (beta chain) derives from a study of blood T cell repertoires in COVID-19. Study at large: There were acute and convalescent COVID-19 samples, and they came from the United States, Italy and Spain. Sources were T cells, B-cell-depleted T cells, or PBMCs; the material itself was cDNA or gDNA.

In the authors' workflow: Nucleated cell counts were estimated from reference gene primer amplification. Data came from immunoSEQ multiplex PCR; TCRdb stores just in-frame clones and leaves some out. V and J calls and clone size are given by that table; D and trimming were obtained from the DNA. The sample holds 35,000 to 55,000 clones, over 80% seen once. Input material: peripheral blood. The sequence derives from a human donor in a cohort sampled during active COVID-19.

DNA of the CDR3: TGCGCCAGCAGCGCAAGACTACAAGAGACCCAGTACTTC. This sequence encodes CASSARLQETQYF. The genes are TRBV5-1 and TRBJ2-5, with TRBD2 as a possible D gene (5 bases). Per germline, CDR1 SGHRS and CDR2 YFSETQ. The CDR3 has 13 amino acids. Trimming left V 4 bases short and J 2 bases short, with 9 bases between.